These 10 T cell receptor beta chains were sequenced from one sample in a study of PD-1 blockade in classical Hodgkin lymphoma. The protocol was immunoSEQ multiplex PCR, while the TCRdb copy is restricted to in-frame clones and leaves out a portion. The sample contains 25,000 to 35,000 clones, around four fifths of which appear only once. Each and every patient relapsed after autologous stem cell transplantation, and patients got differing brentuximab vedotin exposure. Material: peripheral blood mononuclear cells (PBMCs), obtained before the second cycle of nivolumab. The receptors here all came from a human donor with classical Hodgkin lymphoma.

This clone has a single count. The chain uses TRBV9 and TRBJ2-3, with D uncertain. The V and J ends lost 0 bases and 5 bases respectively, with 13 bases between them. Looked up from germline, CDR1 is SGDLS and CDR2 is YYNGEE. CDR3 length: 15 amino acids. The CDR3 DNA sequence: TGTGCCAGCAGCGTAGCCGCCGGGTCCAGAGATACGCAGTATTTT. It specifies CASSVAAGSRDTQYF.

V and J are TRBV10-2 and TRBJ1-1; D uncertain. V was cut by 1 base and J by 10 bases, with 10 bases left in between. The CDR3 has 12 amino acids. CDR1 and CDR2 (germline): WSHSY, SAAADI. The CDR3, as DNA: TGCGCCAGCAGTGAGTGGACGGGTGGAGCTTTCTTT. This sequence encodes CASSEWTGGAFF.

Comment on this clone: The sample contains more than one DNA sequence encoding this CDR3. This chain's CDR3 is CASSQDRGQPQHF. In DNA, the CDR3 is TGCGCCAGCAGCCAAGACAGAGGGCAGCCCCAGCATTTT. The chain links TRBV4-3 to TRBJ1-5; no clear D. The CDR3 consists of 13 residues. Germline V gives CDR1 LGHNA, CDR2 YSLEER. V lost 0 bases and J 7 bases, leaving 7 bases between the germline ends.

This clone is labeled medium-sized (0.01 to 0.1%). The chain is built from TRBV28 and TRBJ1-2, with D possibly being TRBD1 (6 bases). V lost 5 bases and J lost 0, with 10 bases in between. The germline CDR1 and CDR2 sequences are MDHEN and SYDVKM. The CDR3 has 14 amino acids. CDR3 loop: CASSTGLANYGYTF. The CDR3 region has the DNA TGTGCCAGCAGTACAGGGTTAGCTAACTATGGCTACACCTTC.

The rearrangement uses TRBV5-4 and TRBJ2-3; 8 nucleotides line up with TRBD2. The CDR3 spans 15 residues. Germline CDR1 is SGHNT and CDR2 is YYREEE (reference sequence). The ends lost 1 base at V and 4 bases at J; junction bases unmatched: 5. CDR3 in DNA: TGTGCCAGCAGCTTGTATGCGGGAGGACCAGATACGCAGTATTTT. It yields the protein CASSLYAGGPDTQYF.

The V and J genes are TRBV5-4 and TRBJ1-1, with D maybe TRBD1 (6 bases). This CDR3 is 13 amino acids long. Deletions cut 3 bases from V and 2 bases from J, with 8 bases between. Germline-derived CDR1 and CDR2 are SGHNT and YYREEE (reference sequence). CDR3 in amino acids: CASSWTVNTEAFF. The CDR3 DNA sequence: TGTGCCAGCAGCTGGACAGTCAACACTGAAGCTTTCTTT.

The chain has TRBV6-5 and TRBJ1-2, with 8 nucleotides matching TRBD1. The CDR3 is 15 residues long. The V segment lost 6 bases and the J segment 1 base; nucleotides outside the gene matches: 7. Looked up from germline, CDR1 is MNHEY and CDR2 is SVGAGI. The CDR3 DNA reads TGTGCCAGCAGACGCGGGACAGGCAATAACTATGGCTACACCTTC. Its protein is CASRRGTGNNYGYTF.

The chain is built from TRBV5-6 and TRBJ1-1; D call uncertain. V lost 1 base and J 10 bases, leaving 14 bases between the germline ends. The CDR3 is 13 amino acids. Germline V gives CDR1 SGHDT, CDR2 YYEEEE. The CDR3 region is CASSLPTGMAAFF. The DNA for the CDR3 is TGTGCCAGCAGCTTGCCAACGGGGATGGCAGCTTTCTTT.

This clone was observed a handful of times. CDR3 residues: CASTGLNEKLFF. CDR3 in DNA: TGTGCCAGCACGGGACTTAATGAAAAACTGTTTTTT. The rearrangement uses TRBV2 and TRBJ1-4, with D possibly matching TRBD1 (5 bases). The CDR3 sequence is 12 residues long. Trimming shortened V by 7 bases and J by 4 bases, and 7 bases separated the two germline ends. Germline V gene sequence: CDR1 SNHLY, CDR2 FYNNEI.

V gene TRBV5-6 combines with J gene TRBJ2-7; the D is unclear. The CDR3 consists of 14 residues. Germline values: CDR1 SGHDT, CDR2 YYEEEE. Trimming removed 2 bases at V and 2 bases at J, with 11 bases between. CDR3: CASSFAVYPYEQYF. Here the CDR3 DNA reads TGTGCCAGCAGCTTTGCAGTTTACCCCTACGAGCAGTACTTC. Full variable domain (outside the CDR3, taken from reference TRBV5-6 and TRBJ2-7): DAGVTQSPTHLIKTRGQQVTLRCSPKSGHDTVSWYQQALGQGPQFIFQYYEEEERQRGNFPDRFSGHQFPNYSSELNVNALLLGDSALYLCASSFAVYPYEQYFGPGTRLTVT.